This T cell receptor beta chain was retrieved from a study of T-cell reconstitution after alpha-beta-depleted transplantation in children (dated by TCRdb to the mid-2010s). Some background on the complete study: Using TCR repertoire profiling, the study followed T-cell immune reconstitution in a quantitative way in children after TCRalphabeta/CD19-depleted allogeneic hematopoietic cell transplantation.

From a lookup of the germline V gene (reference sequence), CDR1 and CDR2 are SEHNR and FQNEAQ. The CDR3 holds 14 amino acids from the cysteine to the phenylalanine. Just the 42-base CDR3 DNA is kept, in frame starting at base 1. V was cut back by 2 bases and J by 4 bases, leaving a gap of 10 bases between them. Receptor amplification or capture employed PCR. Sequencing was carried out with an Illumina HiSeq 2500. To normalize quantification of the TCRbeta repertoire, the TCR libraries were built with molecular barcoding that relied on unique molecular identifiers. The raw public reads went through TCRdb reprocessing: fastp at Q25, MiXCR clone calling, in-frame beta chains kept. Rows are combined by CDR3 protein, so each entry shows the most common genes and DNA. This sample holds about 270,000 distinct CDR3 sequences; around 9.6% were observed only once. The ten largest clones add up to 10% of the sample.

This clonotype was counted many times. It has no known antigen specificity. The input lacks base qualities; no much larger clone sits a single base away. The receptor was isolated from a human donor who donated a stem cell graft to a child with SCID. The sequencing here drew on PBMCs from the stem cell graft donor, taken from the stem cell graft. Recombination joined TRBV7-9 with TRBJ2-3; the D gene cannot be resolved reliably. Here the CDR3 is given as CASSLTDGADTQYF. The DNA sequence is given as TGTGCCAGCAGCTTAACGGACGGTGCAGATACGCAGTATTTT.